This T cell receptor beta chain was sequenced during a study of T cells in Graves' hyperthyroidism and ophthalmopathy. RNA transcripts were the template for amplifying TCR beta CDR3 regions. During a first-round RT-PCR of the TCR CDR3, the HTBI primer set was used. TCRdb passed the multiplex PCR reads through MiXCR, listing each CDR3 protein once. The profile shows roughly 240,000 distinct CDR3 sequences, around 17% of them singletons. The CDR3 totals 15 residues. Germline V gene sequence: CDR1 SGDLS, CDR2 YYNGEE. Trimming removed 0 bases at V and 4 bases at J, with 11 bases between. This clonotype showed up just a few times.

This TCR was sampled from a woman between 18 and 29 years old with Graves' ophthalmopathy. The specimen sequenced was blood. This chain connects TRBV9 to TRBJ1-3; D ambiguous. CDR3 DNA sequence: TGTGCCAGCAGCGTAGAGGCCAGAATCGGAAACACCATATATTTT. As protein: CASSVEARIGNTIYF.